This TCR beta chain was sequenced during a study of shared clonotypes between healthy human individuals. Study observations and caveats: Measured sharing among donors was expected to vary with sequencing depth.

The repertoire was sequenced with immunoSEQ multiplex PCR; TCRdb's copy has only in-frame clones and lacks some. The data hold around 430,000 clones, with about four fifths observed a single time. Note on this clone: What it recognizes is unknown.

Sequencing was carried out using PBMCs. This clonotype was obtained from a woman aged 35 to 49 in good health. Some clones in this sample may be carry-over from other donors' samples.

CDR3 coding DNA: TGTGCCAGCAGCGGAAGGACTAGCCCTTCAGATACGCAGTATTTT. It specifies CASSGRTSPSDTQYF. This rearrangement joins TRBV9 to TRBJ2-3, with 8 bases identical to TRBD2. Germline values: CDR1 SGDLS, CDR2 YYNGEE. The CDR3 loop spans 15 amino acids. The V and J ends lost 3 bases and 4 bases, in that order; junction bases with no gene match: 7.